This paragraph reports one TCR beta chain. The antigen is not known. From germline, CDR1 is SGHNT and CDR2 YYREEE (reference sequence). The V end was cut by 4 bases, the J end by 4 bases, with 11 bases between. This CDR3 is built from 13 residues. The sample belongs to a study of identical twins. Overall study findings and caveats: Memory repertoires showed no such pattern, whereas abundant cord blood beta clonotypes carried fewer insertions.

TCRdb itself ran the 5' RACE reads through MiXCR, one entry per CDR3 protein. In the table there are 410,000 or so distinct CDR3 sequences, 18% of which are singletons. The chain uses TRBV5-4 and TRBJ1-2, with D hard to call. The sample taken for sequencing was naive T cells sorted from blood. This receptor was identified in a man in his forties or fifties in good health. The CDR3 is CASSTEQLYGYTF. The CDR3 DNA is TGTGCCAGCAGCACTGAACAGCTCTATGGCTACACCTTC.